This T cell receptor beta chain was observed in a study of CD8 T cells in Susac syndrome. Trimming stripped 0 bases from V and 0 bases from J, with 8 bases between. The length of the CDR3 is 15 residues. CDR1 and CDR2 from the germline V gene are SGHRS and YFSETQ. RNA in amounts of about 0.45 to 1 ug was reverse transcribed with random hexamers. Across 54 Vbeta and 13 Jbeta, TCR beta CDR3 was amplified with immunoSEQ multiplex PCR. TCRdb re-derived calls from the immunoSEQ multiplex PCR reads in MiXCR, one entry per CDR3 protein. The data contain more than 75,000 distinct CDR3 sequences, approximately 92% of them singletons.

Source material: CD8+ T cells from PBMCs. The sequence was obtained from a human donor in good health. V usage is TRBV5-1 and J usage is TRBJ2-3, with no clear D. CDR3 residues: CASSLGSSSTDTQYF. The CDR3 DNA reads TGCGCCAGCAGCTTGGGGAGTTCTAGCACAGATACGCAGTATTTT.